One sample yielded the 31 T cell receptor beta chains listed below, sequenced in a study of shared clonotypes between healthy human individuals. TCRdb keeps only in-frame clones here, not all; method: immunoSEQ multiplex PCR. The table records under 1,900,000 clones, approximately 98.5% of them present only once. The sample was naive CD4+ T cells sorted from blood. Subset reported: CD45RA+ positively selected. These receptor sequences come from a man aged 30-40 years in good health.

This chain uses TRBV28 with TRBJ2-7, with D possibly TRBD1 on 6 matching bases. From germline, CDR1 is MDHEN and CDR2 SYDVKM. The CDR3 has 16 residues. V was shortened by 6 bases and J by 3 bases, with 21 bases between the two germline ends. The CDR3 loop is CASRSPKQGILYEQYF. The CDR3 nucleotides are TGTGCCAGCAGATCCCCAAAACAGGGAATCCTCTACGAGCAGTACTTC.

The chain has TRBV5-4 and TRBJ2-2, with D perhaps matching TRBD2 (5 bases). CDR3 size: 15 residues. The germline V and J ends were trimmed by 2 bases and 5 bases, with 13 bases remaining between them. Germline values: CDR1 SGHNT, CDR2 YYREEE (reference sequence). CDR3 sequence (DNA): TGTGCCAGCAGCTTCATTGGACTTTCGACCGGGGAGCTGTTTTTT. Its translation: CASSFIGLSTGELFF. The whole variable domain, filled in from reference TRBV5-4 and TRBJ2-2, reads ETGVTQSPTHLIKTRGQQVTLRCSSQSGHNTVSWYQQALGQGPQFIFQYYREEENGRGNFPPRFSGLQFPNYSSELNVNALELDDSALYLCASSFIGLSTGELFFGEGSRLTVL.

The count of this clone is one. This chain links TRBV5-6 with TRBJ2-5; 10 nucleotides align to TRBD1. Germline lookup yields CDR1 SGHDT and CDR2 YYEEEE. After removal of 4 bases from V and 2 bases from J, the junction contained 8 bases not matched to a gene. The CDR3 consists of 16 residues. CDR3 bases: TGTGCCAGCAGCGCCGGGGACAGGGGAAGTCAAGAGACCCAGTACTTC. The encoded protein is CASSAGDRGSQETQYF.

The chain couples TRBV2 to TRBJ1-2; D is unresolved. V was pared by 11 bases and J by 4 bases, with 14 bases between. Germline assignment: CDR1 SNHLY and CDR2 FYNNEI. The CDR3 is 12 residues long. The CDR3, as DNA: TGTGCCTCCCAGTTGGACGCCTATGGCTACACCTTC. Protein sequence: CASQLDAYGYTF.

Worth noting for this clone: Different DNA sequences within this sample yield the same CDR3. V and J are TRBV29-1 and TRBJ2-2; D ambiguous. The CDR3 runs to 10 residues. The ends were cut back, 6 bases at V and 6 bases at J, with 5 bases in the middle. The germline V gene has CDR1 SQVTM and CDR2 ANQGSEA. CDR3 sequence: CSVRSGELFF. Written as DNA, the CDR3 is TGCAGCGTGAGATCCGGGGAGCTGTTTTTT.

The chain is built from TRBV5-4 and TRBJ2-1; D is ambiguous. The length of the CDR3 is 16 residues. Between the trimmed V and J ends, which lost 0 bases and 4 bases, there was a span of 14 bases. CDR1 SGHNT and CDR2 YYREEE come from the germline V gene (reference sequence). In DNA form, the CDR3 reads TGTGCCAGCAGCTTGGCCTCCGGGCTGCGGTACAATGAGCAGTTCTTC. Amino acids: CASSLASGLRYNEQFF.

This rearrangement joins TRBV9 to TRBJ2-7, with D possibly matching TRBD1 (6 bases). Germline V gene data show CDR1 as SGDLS and CDR2 as YYNGEE. Trimming took off 4 bases at V and 3 bases at J, with 17 bases between the two ends. This CDR3 comprises 15 residues. CDR3 bases: TGTGCCAGCAGCACCCTGACAGGCGCTGGCTACGAGCAGTACTTC. This gives the protein CASSTLTGAGYEQYF.

The chain is built from TRBV5-1 and TRBJ1-1, with 9 bases matching TRBD1. The CDR3 has 13 residues. Losses at the gene ends were 0 bases for V and 11 bases for J; bases not matched to a gene: 5. Germline CDR1 SGHRS, CDR2 YFSETQ. The CDR3 DNA sequence: TGCGCCAGCAGCTTGGCGGGGACAGGGTGGGCTTTCTTT. Translated: CASSLAGTGWAFF.

The gene calls are TRBV5-1 and TRBJ1-2, with D hard to call. This CDR3 has 11 amino acids. V gave up 3 bases and J gave up 6 bases, with 6 bases separating them. CDR1 is SGHRS, CDR2 YFSETQ, per germline. In DNA form, the CDR3 reads TGCGCCAGCAGCTCTTCAAATGGCTACACCTTC. Encoded protein: CASSSSNGYTF.

The chain is built from TRBV5-6 and TRBJ2-5, with 7 bases that match TRBD1. This CDR3 is built from 15 residues. CDR1 SGHDT and CDR2 YYEEEE come from the germline V gene. J was trimmed by 5 bases and V by 3 bases; bases with no gene match: 10. CDR3 sequence: CASSSGQQGFETQYF. For the CDR3, the DNA is TGTGCCAGCAGCTCCGGTCAACAGGGGTTTGAGACCCAGTACTTC. The whole variable domain, remainder taken from reference TRBV5-6 and TRBJ2-5, is DAGVTQSPTHLIKTRGQQVTLRCSPKSGHDTVSWYQQALGQGPQFIFQYYEEEERQRGNFPDRFSGHQFPNYSSELNVNALLLGDSALYLCASSSGQQGFETQYFGPGTRLLVL.

This clone came up once. The chain joins TRBV9 to TRBJ2-3, with a weak D call TRBD2 (6 bases). CDR3 size: 14 residues. The germline V and J ends were trimmed by 4 bases and 6 bases, with 15 bases remaining between them. The germline CDR1 and CDR2 sequences are SGDLS and YYNGEE. This CDR3 is CASSTSTRSDTQYF. In DNA form, the CDR3 reads TGTGCCAGCAGCACCTCGACTAGATCCGATACGCAGTATTTT.

Concerning this clone itself: In the same sample, other DNA sequences code for this CDR3. CDR3 in amino acids: CASSLPRYEQYF. For the CDR3, the DNA is TGTGCCAGCAGTCTCCCGAGGTACGAGCAGTACTTC. V is TRBV28 and J is TRBJ2-7, with D hard to call. In germline, CDR1 is MDHEN, CDR2 SYDVKM. The CDR3 length is 12 residues. V was shortened by 5 bases and J by 4 bases, with 9 bases between the two germline ends.

Concerning this clone itself: A read error may explain this, as a much larger clone is one base away. Other DNA sequences of this sample code for an identical CDR3. This chain uses TRBV18 with TRBJ2-5, with unresolved D. CDR1 is KGHSH, CDR2 LQKENI, per germline. The CDR3 contains 11 residues. V lost 4 bases and J lost 3, with 3 bases in between. Here the CDR3 DNA reads TGTGCCAGCTCACACAAAGAGACCCAGTACTTC. This gives the protein CASSHKETQYF.

With regard to this clone: Other DNA variants within this sample encode the same CDR3. The chain has TRBV2 and TRBJ1-5; D is possibly TRBD1 (5 bases). This CDR3 is 13 amino acids long. V lost 3 bases and J lost 4, with 7 bases in between. Germline V CDR1 and CDR2: SNHLY, FYNNEI. The CDR3 protein is CASSDRQNQPQHF. In DNA form, the CDR3 reads TGTGCCAGCAGTGACAGACAGAATCAGCCCCAGCATTTT.

J is TRBJ1-2 and V is TRBV5-1, with a weak D call TRBD1 (5 bases). Germline loops: CDR1 SGHRS, CDR2 YFSETQ. The CDR3 runs to 13 residues. Trimming shortened V by 0 bases and J by 7 bases, and 10 bases separated the two germline ends. This chain's CDR3 is CASSLAQQGGYTF. The CDR3 DNA reads TGCGCCAGCAGCTTGGCCCAGCAGGGTGGCTACACCTTC.

This clone was observed once. V and J are TRBV7-9 and TRBJ2-5; perhaps TRBD2 as D (6 bases). Germline CDR1 reads SEHNR; CDR2 reads FQNEAQ (reference sequence). The V gene lost 2 bases and the J gene lost 1 base, with 14 bases spanning the gap. CDR3 size: 16 residues. In nucleotides, the CDR3 is TGTGCCAGCAGCTTAACCGGTGGAGGGCCCCAAGAGACCCAGTACTTC. It codes for CASSLTGGGPQETQYF.

The rearrangement links TRBV5-6 to TRBJ1-4; D not resolved. The V end lost 2 bases, the J end lost 1 base, and 6 bases lay between the germline ends. This CDR3 region has 14 residues. Per germline, CDR1 SGHDT and CDR2 YYEEEE. CDR3 sequence: CASSLGRTNEKLFF. CDR3 in DNA: TGTGCCAGCAGCTTAGGACGAACTAATGAAAAACTGTTTTTT.

This chain joins TRBV11-2 and TRBJ1-2; D not certain. V lost 0 bases and J 7 bases, leaving 15 bases between the germline ends. The CDR3 has 15 residues. Germline V gives CDR1 SGHAT, CDR2 FQNNGV. The CDR3 sequence: CASSLEGVGSSGYTF. As DNA, the CDR3 is TGTGCCAGCAGCTTAGAGGGTGTGGGCTCGAGTGGCTACACCTTC. Variable domain in full (rest from reference TRBV11-2 and TRBJ1-2): EAGVAQSPRYKIIEKRQSVAFWCNPISGHATLYWYQQILGQGPKLLIQFQNNGVVDDSQLPKDRFSAERLKGVDSTLKIQPAKLEDSAVYLCASSLEGVGSSGYTFGSGTRLTVV.

The chain joins TRBV5-1 to TRBJ2-3, with D possibly matching TRBD2 (6 bases). This CDR3 is built from 14 residues. V lost 0 bases and J lost 5, with 10 bases in between. Germline CDR1 is SGHRS and CDR2 is YFSETQ. The CDR3 nucleotides are TGCGCCAGCAGCTTGGTGGTAGCGGAAGATACGCAGTATTTT. As protein: CASSLVVAEDTQYF.

This chain connects TRBV5-1 to TRBJ1-1; a weak D match, TRBD1 (5 bases). V lost 4 bases, J lost 6 bases, and 19 bases lay in between. Germline loops: CDR1 SGHRS, CDR2 YFSETQ. CDR3 length: 15 residues. This CDR3 is CASSKGTTVGSEAFF. CDR3 coding DNA: TGCGCCAGCAGCAAAGGGACGACAGTAGGGTCTGAAGCTTTCTTT.

This rearrangement joins TRBV29-1 to TRBJ2-3, with D possibly matching TRBD2 (5 bases). From germline, CDR1 is SQVTM and CDR2 ANQGSEA. The CDR3 totals 11 residues. This chain's CDR3 is CLGELEDTQYF. CDR3 nucleotide sequence: TGCCTCGGGGAGTTGGAAGATACGCAGTATTTT.

J is TRBJ1-4 and V is TRBV28; possible D gene TRBD1, 6 bases. CDR1 MDHEN and CDR2 SYDVKM come from the germline V gene. This CDR3 spans 13 amino acids. V was shortened by 6 bases and J by 8 bases, with 13 bases between the two germline ends. The CDR3 DNA is TGTGCCAGCAGAAGGGCAGGGGACGAAAAACTGTTTTTT. Translation: CASRRAGDEKLFF.

The genes are TRBV6-5 and TRBJ1-4; possibly TRBD1 for D (6 bases). Germline CDR1 MNHEY, CDR2 SVGAGI. The V and J ends lost 0 bases and 9 bases respectively, with 14 bases between them. This CDR3 region has 15 residues. For the CDR3, the DNA is TGTGCCAGCAGTTACTCGATGCAGGGGTGGAAAAAACTGTTTTTT. Its translation: CASSYSMQGWKKLFF.

The rearrangement links TRBV11-3 to TRBJ1-1; TRBD1 might be the D (5 bases). Per the germline V gene, CDR1 is SGHNT and CDR2 is YENEEA. V lost 5 bases to trimming and J lost 0 bases, with 7 bases between them. CDR3 length: 13 amino acids. CDR3 region: CASSPTVNTEAFF. The CDR3 DNA sequence: TGTGCCAGCAGCCCGACAGTGAACACTGAAGCTTTCTTT.

The rearrangement uses TRBV10-1 and TRBJ2-3, with D possibly matching TRBD1 (6 bases). CDR1 and CDR2 (germline): WNHNN, SYGVQD (reference sequence). The CDR3 is 15 residues long. V was shortened by 5 bases and J by 2 bases, with 14 bases between the two germline ends. The CDR3: CASSRDTSPTDTQYF. In nucleotides, the CDR3 is TGCGCCAGCAGTCGGGACACCTCTCCCACAGATACGCAGTATTTT.

The genes are TRBV18 and TRBJ2-5, with D maybe TRBD2 (5 bases). V dropped 0 bases and J dropped 1 base, with 12 bases sitting between them. Per the germline V gene, CDR1 is KGHSH and CDR2 is LQKENI. CDR3 length: 16 residues. CDR3 sequence (DNA): TGTGCCAGCTCACCACCGACCGGGGTTCGCCAAGAGACCCAGTACTTC. Its protein product is CASSPPTGVRQETQYF.

J is TRBJ1-5 and V is TRBV5-5, with TRBD1 as a possible D gene (6 bases). V shed 0 bases and J shed 6 bases, with 13 bases lying between them. This CDR3 is 15 amino acids long. Germline V lookup: CDR1 SGHKS, CDR2 YYEKEE (reference sequence). The CDR3 protein is CASSLGRDRSQPQHF. In nucleotides, the CDR3 is TGTGCCAGCAGCTTGGGGCGTGACAGGTCTCAGCCCCAGCATTTT.

The sample holds a few counts of this clone. J is TRBJ2-7 and V is TRBV5-1, with 7 bases fitting TRBD2. Germline CDR1 SGHRS, CDR2 YFSETQ. The CDR3 is 17 amino acids. J lost 6 bases, V lost 4 bases, and 19 bases had no gene match. The CDR3 loop is CASSPRGVGALRSEQYF. For the CDR3, the DNA is TGCGCCAGCAGCCCACGGGGGGTCGGGGCTCTTAGATCCGAGCAGTACTTC. Full variable domain (missing parts from reference TRBV5-1 and TRBJ2-7): KAGVTQTPRYLIKTRGQQVTLSCSPISGHRSVSWYQQTPGQGLQFLFEYFSETQRNKGNFPGRFSGRQFSNSRSEMNVSTLELGDSALYLCASSPRGVGALRSEQYFGPGTRLTVT.

This sequence joins TRBV15 and TRBJ2-3; D is unclear. Germline V gene sequence: CDR1 LNHNV, CDR2 YYDKDF (reference sequence). The germline V and J ends were trimmed by 1 base and 5 bases, with 7 bases remaining between them. The CDR3 has 13 amino acids. The CDR3 coding sequence is TGTGCCACCAGCAGAGGTCGAGAAGATACGCAGTATTTT. It translates to CATSRGREDTQYF. The entire variable domain, with the rest obtained from reference TRBV15 and TRBJ2-3, is as follows: DAMVIQNPRYQVTQFGKPVTLSCSQTLNHNVMYWYQQKSSQAPKLLFHYYDKDFNNEADTPDNFQSRRPNTSFCFLDIRSPGLGDTAMYLCATSRGREDTQYFGPGTRLTVL.

This sequence joins TRBV7-3 and TRBJ2-5; D possibly matches TRBD1 or TRBD2 (5 bases each). The CDR3 totals 13 residues. Trimming removed 2 bases at V and 6 bases at J, with 10 bases between. Germline V lookup: CDR1 SGHTA, CDR2 FQGTGA. CDR3 DNA: TGTGCCAGCAGCTTAGGGGGTGTGAAGACCCAGTACTTC. Translation: CASSLGGVKTQYF. The variable domain in full, completed from reference TRBV7-3 and TRBJ2-5, reads GAGVSQTPSNKVTEKGKYVELRCDPISGHTALYWYRQSLGQGPEFLIYFQGTGAADDSGLPNDRFFAVRPEGSVSTLKIQRTERGDSAVYLCASSLGGVKTQYFGPGTRLLVL.

In nucleotides, the CDR3 is TGTGCCAGCACCAAGGCAGGGGCGATGGAGACCCAGTACTTC. Protein product: CASTKAGAMETQYF. This rearrangement joins TRBV6-6 to TRBJ2-5; D might be TRBD1 (6 bases). V lost 7 bases, J lost 5 bases, and 17 bases lay in between. Germline V gives CDR1 MNHNY, CDR2 SVGAGI (reference sequence). The CDR3 totals 14 residues.